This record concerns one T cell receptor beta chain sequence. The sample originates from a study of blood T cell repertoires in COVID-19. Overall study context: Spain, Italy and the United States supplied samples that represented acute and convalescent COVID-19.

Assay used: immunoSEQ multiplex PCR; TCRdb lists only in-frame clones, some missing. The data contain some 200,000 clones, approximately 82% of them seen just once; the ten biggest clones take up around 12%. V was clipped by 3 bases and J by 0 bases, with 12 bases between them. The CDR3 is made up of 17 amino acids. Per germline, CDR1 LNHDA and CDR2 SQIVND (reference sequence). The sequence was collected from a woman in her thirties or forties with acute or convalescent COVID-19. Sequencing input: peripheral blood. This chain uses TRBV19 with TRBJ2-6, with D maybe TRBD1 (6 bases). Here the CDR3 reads CASSIQQGFSGANVLTF. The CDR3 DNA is TGTGCCAGTAGTATCCAACAGGGTTTCTCTGGGGCCAACGTCCTGACTTTC. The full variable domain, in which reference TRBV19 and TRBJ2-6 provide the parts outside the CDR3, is DGGITQSPKYLFRKEGQNVTLSCEQNLNHDAMYWYRQDPGQGLRLIYYSQIVNDFQKGDIAEGYSVSREKKESFPLTVTSAQKNPTAFYLCASSIQQGFSGANVLTFGAGSRLTVL.